A selection of T cell receptor beta chains follows, all from one sample in a study of tumor and adjacent non-tumor tissue in lung cancer. One entry per CDR3 protein results from TCRdb running MiXCR on the multiplex PCR reads. The table lists 75,000 to 100,000 distinct CDR3 sequences, about 70% of them singletons. Sequences were obtained from lung tumor tissue. These receptors all come from a man in his sixties with non-small cell lung cancer. Each CDR3 is given with its conserved first and last residue. A D gene is named only where the DNA matches it firmly. Only part of the rows carry a size: once, few, many, or a class if the clone is expanded.

abundance,d_gene,j_gene,v_gene,CDR3aa,CDR3nt
once,TRBD1,TRBJ2-1,TRBV11-1,CASSLRDRANELLF,TGTGCCAGCAGCTTAAGGGACAGGGCCAATGAGCTGTTATTC
.,TRBD1,TRBJ2-7,TRBV28,CASTPSGTAAYEQYF,TGTGCCAGCACTCCCTCCGGGACAGCGGCATACGAGCAGTATTTC
.,.,TRBJ1-5,TRBV5-1,CSSSLEGYSNQPQHF,TGCAGCAGCAGCTTGGAAGGTTATAGCAATCAGCCCCAGCATTTT
.,.,TRBJ1-2,TRBV11-1,CASSLACSYYGYTF,TGTGCCAGCAGCTTAGCCTGCAGTTACTATGGCTACACCTTC
many,TRBD1,TRBJ2-7,TRBV20-1,CSAVPGQTTYEQYF,TGCAGTGCGGTCCCGGGACAGACTACCTACGAGCAGTACTTC
.,.,TRBJ1-2,TRBV7-9,CASSLDTPEGYGYTF,TGTGCCAGCAGCTTGGACACCCCCGAGGGCTATGGCTACACCTTC
.,.,TRBJ2-2,TRBV6-2/TRBV6-3,CASSYSDIGELFF,TGTGCTAGCAGTTACTCGGACATCGGGGAGCTGTTTTTT
once,.,TRBJ2-2,TRBV7-8,CATSSDWNPGELFF,TGTGCCACCAGCTCTGACTGGAACCCCGGGGAGCTGTTTTTT
.,TRBD2,TRBJ2-1,TRBV4-3,CTSSQGAQREGDYEQFF,TGCACCAGCAGCCAAGGCGCCCAGCGGGAGGGCGACTATGAGCAGTTCTTC
many,TRBD2,TRBJ2-3,TRBV6-1,CASRGGLAGTDTQYF,TGTGCCAGCAGAGGAGGACTAGCGGGCACAGATACGCAGTATTTT
.,.,TRBJ2-1,TRBV7-9,CASIAPGATSSEQFF,TGTGCCAGCATCGCACCGGGGGCGACTAGTAGTGAGCAGTTCTTC
.,TRBD1,TRBJ1-1,TRBV28,CVSSYRGNTETFF,TGTGTCAGCAGTTACAGGGGCAACACTGAAACTTTCTTT
.,.,TRBJ2-3,TRBV2,CASGVDTQYF,TGTGCCAGCGGCGTGGATACGCAGTATTTT
.,.,TRBJ2-2,TRBV12-3/TRBV12-4,CASSIGAGDLFF,TGTGCTAGCAGTATTGGGGCCGGGGATCTGTTTTTT
.,.,TRBJ2-6,TRBV11-3,CASSQQGSGASVQTF,TGTGCAAGCAGCCAACAGGGTTCTGGGGCCAGCGTCCAGACTTTC
.,.,TRBJ2-3,TRBV12-5,CASGLVVTDTQYF,TGTGCTAGTGGTCTGGTAGTTACAGATACGCAGTATTTT
.,TRBD1,TRBJ2-1,TRBV20-1,CSASKRGRDEQFF,TGCAGTGCTAGTAAAAGGGGGCGGGATGAGCAGTTCTTC
.,TRBD2,TRBJ2-1,TRBV6-6,CAISSASGKFHNEQFF,TGTGCCATCAGCTCCGCTAGCGGGAAATTCCACAATGAGCAGTTCTTC
.,.,TRBJ1-2,TRBV6-5,CACSYSGRGGSHNYGYTF,TGTGCCTGCAGTTACTCGGGGCGGGGTGGATCCCACAACTATGGCTACACCTTC
.,.,TRBJ1-5,TRBV6-1,CVSDDRHPGGNQPQHF,TGTGTCAGCGACGACCGACACCCCGGGGGCAATCAGCCCCAGCATTTT
.,TRBD2,TRBJ2-1,TRBV6-2/TRBV6-3,CACSYVDSGRMNNEQFF,TGTGCCTGCAGTTACGTGGATAGCGGGAGGATGAACAATGAGCAGTTCTTC
.,.,TRBJ2-1,TRBV11-3,CASSSRAASYNEQFF,TGTGCCAGCAGCTCACGAGCGGCCTCCTACAATGAACAATTCTTC
few,TRBD2,TRBJ2-3,TRBV5-4,CASSPTSGRGTDTQYF,TGTGCCAGCAGTCCGACTAGCGGGAGAGGGACAGATACGCAGTATTTT
few,.,TRBJ2-4,TRBV4-3,CASSSNSGGIQCF,TGCGCCAGCAGCTCAAACAGTGGAGGGATTCAGTGCTTC
.,TRBD1,TRBJ2-2,TRBV12-3/TRBV12-4,CASRDRRETGELFF,TGTGCCAGTCGGGACAGGAGGGAAACCGGGGAGCTGTTTTTT
.,.,TRBJ2-5,TRBV11-2,CASTKTPQSGGETKYF,TGTGCCAGCACCAAGACTCCACAGTCGGGTGGCGAGACTAAGTACTTC
.,TRBD2,TRBJ2-3,TRBV29-1,CSVVGTSWIRSTDTQYF,TGCAGCGTTGTAGGGACTAGCTGGATAAGAAGCACAGATACGCAGTATTTT
once,.,TRBJ1-5,TRBV29-1,CSVVWNREGLTQHF,TGCAGCGTTGTCTGGAACAGGGAGGGCCTGACCCAGCATTTT
.,.,TRBJ1-2,TRBV5-6,CASGFGQYGYTF,TGTGCCAGCGGCTTTGGGCAGTATGGCTACACCTTC
few,.,TRBJ1-5,TRBV29-1,CSVGTGWDQPQHF,TGCAGCGTTGGCACAGGGTGGGATCAGCCCCAGCATTTT
medium-sized,TRBD1,TRBJ2-1,TRBV11-3,CASSLGTGLGKQFF,TGTGCCAGCAGCTTAGGGACAGGTCTTGGTAAGCAGTTCTTC
few,TRBD2,TRBJ2-3,TRBV20-1,CSARDQLAGDTQYF,TGCAGTGCTAGAGACCAACTAGCGGGGGATACGCAGTATTTT
.,.,TRBJ1-2,TRBV29-1,CSVTAKYGYTF,TGCAGTGTTACAGCTAAGTATGGCTACACCTTC
once,.,TRBJ1-3,TRBV9,CASSVGECGNTIYF,TGTGCCAGCAGCGTAGGGGAATGTGGAAACACCATATATTTT
.,TRBD1,TRBJ2-7,TRBV28,CASSPRTGGREQYF,TGTGCCAGCAGTCCTCGGACAGGGGGCAGGGAGCAGTACTTC
.,.,TRBJ2-7,TRBV7-8,CVSSLIRGFLVGYEQHF,TGTGTCAGCAGCTTAATTCGGGGATTTTTGGTAGGCTACGAGCAGCACTTC
few,.,TRBJ2-7,TRBV11-1,CASSLQPPPGGQYF,TGTGCAAGCAGCTTACAGCCGCCCCCTGGGGGGCAGTACTTC
few,.,TRBJ2-2,TRBV4-1,CASSQVSFWAGSVTGELFF,TGCGCCAGCAGCCAAGTTTCATTTTGGGCGGGATCAGTCACCGGGGAGCTGTTTTTT
.,.,TRBJ2-1,TRBV11-2,CASSIRDWAVLLGSYNEQFF,TGTGCCAGCAGCATCAGAGACTGGGCCGTACTTCTCGGCTCCTACAATGAGCAGTTCTTC
.,.,TRBJ2-3,TRBV6-6,CVSSRGDTRYF,TGTGTCAGCAGCCGTGGAGATACGCGGTATTTT
.,.,TRBJ2-2,TRBV11-2,CVSSLDWASTGELFF,TGTGTCAGCAGCTTAGATTGGGCTAGCACCGGGGAGCTGTTTTTT
.,.,TRBJ2-7,TRBV11-1,CASGTAGHGRYEPYF,TGTGCCAGCGGCACCGCGGGACATGGGCGTTACGAGCCGTACTTC
large,.,TRBJ2-1,TRBV12-3/TRBV12-4,CASSFSINEQFF,TGTGCCAGCAGTTTCTCGATCAATGAGCAGTTCTTC
few,.,TRBJ2-7,TRBV20-1,CSAAVPTYEQYF,TGCAGTGCAGCGGTGCCTACCTACGAGCAGTACTTC
.,.,TRBJ2-7,TRBV20-1,CSARVPAGGDEQHF,TGCAGTGCTAGAGTCCCAGCAGGAGGGGACGAGCAGCACTTC
.,TRBD1,TRBJ2-1,TRBV4-1,CASSPAGTGDNEQFF,TGCGCCAGCAGCCCAGCCGGGACAGGGGACAATGAGCAATTCTTC
.,.,TRBJ2-6,TRBV12-3/TRBV12-4,CASNPGTSVSGANVLTF,TGTGCCAGCAATCCTGGGACTTCTGTATCTGGGGCCAACGTTCTGACTTTC
.,.,TRBJ2-1,TRBV12-3/TRBV12-4,CPSSLGQAGNEQFF,TGTCCCAGTAGTTTAGGTCAGGCAGGCAATGAGCAGTTCTTC
.,.,TRBJ2-1,TRBV6-2/TRBV6-3,CASTSTGGGYYNEQFF,TGTGCCAGCACATCCACCGGGGGTGGCTATTACAATGAGCAGTTCTTC